This TCR beta chain was captured in a study of blood T cells in healthy people across ages. A second about 6 to 12 cycle PCR used barcoded and J-beta primers. TCRdb independently ran MiXCR on the 5' RACE reads; one entry per CDR3 protein. Of roughly 1,800,000 distinct CDR3 sequences in the sample, around half were seen once. The germline V gene has CDR1 SGHRS and CDR2 YFSETQ. The CDR3 runs 14 residues. Sequencing used blood. This clonotype originated in a woman aged 40 to 50 in good health. This rearrangement joins TRBV5-1 to TRBJ2-1; TRBD2 matches 8 bases. The DNA end is a closer match to TRBJ2-7, so the J assignment may be wrong. CDR3 residues: CASSLGLAGPEQYF. CDR3 sequence (DNA): TGCGCCAGCAGCCTAGGACTAGCAGGGCCTGAGCAGTACTTC.